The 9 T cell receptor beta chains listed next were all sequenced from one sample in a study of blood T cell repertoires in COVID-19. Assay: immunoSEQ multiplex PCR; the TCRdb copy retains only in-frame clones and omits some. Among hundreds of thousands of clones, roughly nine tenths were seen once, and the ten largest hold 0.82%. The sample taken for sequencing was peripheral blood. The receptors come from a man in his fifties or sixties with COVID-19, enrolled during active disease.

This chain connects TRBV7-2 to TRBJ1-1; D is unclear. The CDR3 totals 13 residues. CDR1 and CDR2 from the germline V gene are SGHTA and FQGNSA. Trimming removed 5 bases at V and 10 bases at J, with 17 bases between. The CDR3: CASSTLAAGAAFF. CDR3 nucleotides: TGTGCCAGCAGCACCTTAGCCGCGGGAGCAGCTTTCTTT. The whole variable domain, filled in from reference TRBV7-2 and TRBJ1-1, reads GAGVSQSPSNKVTEKGKDVELRCDPISGHTALYWYRQSLGQGLEFLIYFQGNSAPDKSGLPSDRFSAERTGGSVSTLTIQRTQQEDSAVYLCASSTLAAGAAFFGQGTRLTVV.

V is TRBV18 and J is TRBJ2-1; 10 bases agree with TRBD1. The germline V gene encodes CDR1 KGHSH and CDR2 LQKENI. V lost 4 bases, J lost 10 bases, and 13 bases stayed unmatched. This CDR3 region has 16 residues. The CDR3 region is CASSQTTGTGDREQFF. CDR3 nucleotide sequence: TGTGCCAGCTCACAAACCACCGGGACAGGGGATCGCGAGCAGTTCTTC.

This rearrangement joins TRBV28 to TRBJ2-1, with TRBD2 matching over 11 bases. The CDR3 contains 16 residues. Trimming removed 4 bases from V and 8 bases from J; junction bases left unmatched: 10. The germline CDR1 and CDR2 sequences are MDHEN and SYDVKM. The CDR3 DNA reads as TGTGCCAGCAGTTCGATAGCGGGAGGGAAGTTAGATGAGCAGTTCTTC. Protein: CASSSIAGGKLDEQFF.

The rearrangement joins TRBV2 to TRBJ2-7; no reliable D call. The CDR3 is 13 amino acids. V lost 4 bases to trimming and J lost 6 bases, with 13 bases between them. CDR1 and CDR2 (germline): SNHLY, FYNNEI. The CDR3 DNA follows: TGTGCCAGCAGTGGTACAGTTCTCGGCGAGCAGTACTTC. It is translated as CASSGTVLGEQYF.

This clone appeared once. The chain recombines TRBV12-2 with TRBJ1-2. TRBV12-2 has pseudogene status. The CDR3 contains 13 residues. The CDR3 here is CASRLGVRKGYTF. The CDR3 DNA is TGTGCAAGTCGCCTGGGAGTGAGGAAAGGCTACACCTTC.

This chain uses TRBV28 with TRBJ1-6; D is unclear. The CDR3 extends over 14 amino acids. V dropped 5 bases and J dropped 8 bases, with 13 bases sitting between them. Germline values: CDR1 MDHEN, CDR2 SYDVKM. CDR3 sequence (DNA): TGTGCCAGCAGTAAGCGCCCCCTTGATTCACCCCTCCACTTT. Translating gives CASSKRPLDSPLHF.

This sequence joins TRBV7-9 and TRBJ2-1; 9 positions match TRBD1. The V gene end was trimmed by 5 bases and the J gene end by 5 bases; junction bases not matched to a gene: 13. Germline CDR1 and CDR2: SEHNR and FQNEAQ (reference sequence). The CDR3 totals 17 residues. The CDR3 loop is CASSPFLTGTGNNEQFF. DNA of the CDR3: TGTGCCAGCAGCCCATTCCTAACCGGGACAGGGAACAATGAGCAGTTCTTC.

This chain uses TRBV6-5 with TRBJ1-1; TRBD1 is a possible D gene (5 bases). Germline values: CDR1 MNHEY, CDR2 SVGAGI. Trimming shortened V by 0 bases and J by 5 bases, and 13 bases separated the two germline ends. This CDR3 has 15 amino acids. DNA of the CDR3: TGTGCCAGCAGTTACTCGACGCAGGGCTGGACTGAAGCTTTCTTT. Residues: CASSYSTQGWTEAFF.

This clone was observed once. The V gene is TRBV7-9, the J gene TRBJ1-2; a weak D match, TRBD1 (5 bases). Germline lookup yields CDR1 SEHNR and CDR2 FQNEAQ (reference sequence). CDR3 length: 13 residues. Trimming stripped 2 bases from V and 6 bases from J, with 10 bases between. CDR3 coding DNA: TGTGCCAGCAGCTTACAGGGTGAGAATGGCTACACCTTC. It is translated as CASSLQGENGYTF.